The 22 T cell receptor beta chains below were found in one sample sequenced in a study of human T cells and chemical hapten exposure (dated by TCRdb to the early 2020s). Per the publication, the time point label means: patch test 1, 2 weeks after DPC sensitization. The treatment or condition label on this specimen signifies: therapeutic diphenylcyclopropenone sensitization with weekly scalp DPC. Library creation used RACE. For sequencing, a NextSeq 500 was employed. TCRdb reprocessed the public reads (quality trimming at Q25 with fastp, clone calling with MiXCR) and kept in-frame beta chains. Each CDR3 protein gets just one entry, which takes the most common genes and DNA from the rows behind it. The sample table records 40,000 to 60,000 distinct CDR3 sequences; less than 10% of these occur just once. Clones ranked in the top ten supply 4% to 5.5% of the sample. The sequenced sample was whole blood, obtained in connection with sensitization to the hapten diphenylcyclopropenone (DPC). Receptor source: a woman in her forties or fifties with alopecia areata. Some clones in this sample may be carry-over from other donors' samples.

Ten or more counts support this clonotype. The gene calls are TRBV7-2 and TRBJ1-5, with D possibly matching TRBD1 (6 bases). The CDR3 contains 15 residues. The germline CDR1 and CDR2 sequences are SGHTA and FQGNSA. Trimming removed 1 base at V and 2 bases at J, with 9 bases between. DNA for the CDR3: TGTGCCAGCAGCTTAGTGGGGGCGCGCAATCAGCCCCAGCATTTT. It yields the protein CASSLVGARNQPQHF.

This clonotype was recorded at least ten times. V is TRBV12-3 or TRBV12-4 and J is TRBJ1-4; D gene ambiguous. The V and J ends lost 5 bases and 5 bases respectively, with 6 bases between them. CDR3 length: 12 amino acids. CDR3 DNA: TGTGCCAGCAGTAACGGAAATGAAAAACTGTTTTTT. Translation gives CASSNGNEKLFF.

This clonotype was picked up a small number of times. The CDR3 sequence: CASSQDPSTDTQYF. CDR3 coding DNA: TGCGCCAGCAGCCAAGATCCTAGCACAGATACGCAGTATTTT. The chain uses TRBV4-3 and TRBJ2-3; D unresolved. The CDR3 extends over 14 amino acids. The V gene's germline CDR1 is LGHNA and CDR2 YSLEER. Trimming left V 0 bases short and J 0 bases short, with 4 bases between.

This sequence joins TRBV6-1 and TRBJ2-5; maybe TRBD1 (6 bases). The CDR3 length is 16 residues. V was cut by 6 bases and J by 0 bases, with 17 bases left in between. Germline V gene sequence: CDR1 MNHNS, CDR2 SASEGT. CDR3 loop: CASRYRDTSYQETQYF. The CDR3 DNA follows: TGTGCCAGCAGATACCGGGACACATCGTACCAAGAGACCCAGTACTTC.

This clonotype was counted ten times or more. This rearrangement joins TRBV20-1 to TRBJ2-1, with 10 bases matching TRBD2. This CDR3 contains 15 residues. Germline trimming cut 6 bases from V and 1 base from J; bases unmatched to any gene: 6. CDR1 is DFQATT, CDR2 SNEGSKA, per germline (reference sequence). CDR3: CSAIIAGGSYNEQFF. The CDR3 DNA is TGCAGTGCCATAATAGCGGGAGGTTCCTACAATGAGCAGTTCTTC.

This clonotype was observed at least ten times. The gene calls are TRBV4-3 and TRBJ2-3; D remains unclear. V lost 0 bases to trimming and J lost 2 bases, with 0 bases between them. CDR3 size: 12 residues. Germline lookup yields CDR1 LGHNA and CDR2 YSLEER. The CDR3 DNA follows: TGCGCCAGCAGCCAAGACACAGATACGCAGTATTTT. Translated: CASSQDTDTQYF.

This clonotype was seen many times. The DNA for the CDR3 is TGCGCCAGCAGCCAACAGGCTGTAAGCTCTGGAAACACCATATATTTT. This codes for CASSQQAVSSGNTIYF. This rearrangement joins TRBV4-3 to TRBJ1-3; no clear D. The germline gives CDR1 LGHNA, CDR2 YSLEER. Deletions cut 2 bases from V and 0 bases from J, with 11 bases between. The CDR3 consists of 16 residues.

This clonotype was counted at least ten times. This rearrangement joins TRBV5-6 to TRBJ1-2; no firm D call. V lost 2 bases to trimming and J lost 4 bases, with 12 bases between them. This CDR3 region has 14 residues. Germline-derived CDR1 and CDR2 are SGHDT and YYEEEE. The CDR3 region is CASSFTQVRYGYTF. The CDR3 DNA follows: TGTGCCAGCAGCTTCACCCAGGTTCGCTATGGCTACACCTTC. Full variable domain (missing parts from reference TRBV5-6 and TRBJ1-2): DAGVTQSPTHLIKTRGQQVTLRCSPKSGHDTVSWYQQALGQGPQFIFQYYEEEERQRGNFPDRFSGHQFPNYSSELNVNALLLGDSALYLCASSFTQVRYGYTFGSGTRLTVV.

This clonotype appeared a few times. This rearrangement joins TRBV7-2 to TRBJ2-1; D is uncertain. This CDR3 comprises 14 residues. Germline-derived CDR1 and CDR2 are SGHTA and FQGNSA. Between the trimmed V and J ends, which lost 1 base and 8 bases, there was a span of 12 bases. CDR3 region: CASSLDGPLDEQFF. The CDR3 nucleotides read TGTGCCAGCAGCTTAGATGGCCCCCTCGATGAGCAGTTCTTC.

This clonotype was observed many times. The V gene is TRBV3-1, the J gene TRBJ2-7, with D maybe TRBD2 (5 bases). CDR3 length: 12 amino acids. Per germline, CDR1 LGHDT and CDR2 YNNKEL (reference sequence). With 2 bases removed from V and 6 bases from J, the gap between germline ends came to 8 bases. CDR3 in DNA: TGTGCCAGCAGCCAAACTAGTATCGAGCAGTACTTC. Translating gives CASSQTSIEQYF.

This clonotype was observed a few times. The chain combines TRBV28 with TRBJ2-7; D is possibly TRBD1 (5 bases). Germline CDR1 MDHEN, CDR2 SYDVKM. The ends were cut back, 5 bases at V and 2 bases at J, with 13 bases in the middle. The length of the CDR3 is 14 residues. CDR3 coding DNA: TGTGCCAGCAGTAACAGGCCCCCGGCCTACGAGCAGTACTTC. Amino acid sequence: CASSNRPPAYEQYF.

The table lists this clonotype with many counts. The genes are TRBV6-2 or TRBV6-3 and TRBJ2-1; D gene ambiguous. The ends were cut back, 2 bases at V and 7 bases at J, with 6 bases in the middle. Germline values: CDR1 MNHEY, CDR2 SVGEGT. The CDR3 loop spans 12 amino acids. The CDR3 nucleotides read TGTGCCAGCAGTTACCCCAGAAATGAGCAGTTCTTC. It codes for CASSYPRNEQFF.

The chain is built from TRBV29-1 and TRBJ1-1, with D possibly matching TRBD1 (6 bases). Trimming removed 7 bases at V and 6 bases at J, with 12 bases between. This CDR3 region has 11 residues. Germline-derived CDR1 and CDR2 are SQVTM and ANQGSEA. CDR3 nucleotide sequence: TGCAGCGCGGGAAGGGGGGCTGAAGCTTTCTTT. The encoded protein is CSAGRGAEAFF.

Many counts were recorded for this clonotype. The V and J genes are TRBV28 and TRBJ2-1; D is perhaps TRBD2 (5 bases). The CDR3 loop spans 13 amino acids. V was pared by 1 base and J by 7 bases, with 8 bases between. The germline gives CDR1 MDHEN, CDR2 SYDVKM. DNA for the CDR3: TGTGCCAGCAGTTTATACTCGGGGAATGAGCAGTTCTTC. This codes for CASSLYSGNEQFF.

This clonotype was observed at least ten times. V and J are TRBV20-1 and TRBJ1-2; D is undetermined. The CDR3 runs 12 residues. Germline CDR1 and CDR2: DFQATT and SNEGSKA (reference sequence). Trimming cost V 3 bases and J 1 base, with 6 bases left between them. CDR3 DNA sequence: TGCAGTGCTAGCGGTGATAACTATGGCTACACCTTC. It is translated as CSASGDNYGYTF.

In its sample, this clonotype was seen many times. The chain carries TRBV19 and TRBJ1-5; possibly TRBD1 for D (5 bases). The CDR3 length is 16 residues. Between the trimmed V and J ends, which lost 7 bases and 6 bases, there was a span of 22 bases. Per germline, CDR1 LNHDA and CDR2 SQIVND (reference sequence). The CDR3 DNA reads TGTGCCAGTAAGGCCCCCCGGGGCCTGAGGCCTCAGCCCCAGCATTTT. This encodes CASKAPRGLRPQPQHF.

Regarding this clonotype: One end of the junction varies from germline; a read error may be responsible. CDR3 sequence: CASSMGPQGTQYF. In DNA form, the CDR3 reads TGTGCCAGTAGTATGGGACCACAAGGGACCCAGTACTTC. The chain has TRBV19 and TRBJ2-5, with D tentatively TRBD1 or TRBD2 (5 bases each). In germline, CDR1 is LNHDA, CDR2 SQIVND (reference sequence). CDR3 length: 13 amino acids.

This clonotype was counted ten times or more. The CDR3 region has the DNA TGTGCCAGCAGTACCGCACGGAGGAGCCTCGGCAACTATGGCTACACCTTC. It specifies CASSTARRSLGNYGYTF. This sequence joins TRBV27 and TRBJ1-2, with D uncertain. V lost 5 bases to trimming and J lost 2 bases, with 21 bases between them. The CDR3 totals 17 residues. Germline V gives CDR1 MNHEY, CDR2 SMNVEV (reference sequence).

This clonotype was detected many times. The CDR3 DNA reads TGTGCCAGCAGGGAGATGGGAACCTCTCAGGGCTACACCTTC. Its translation is CASREMGTSQGYTF. The chain carries TRBV7-9 and TRBJ1-2; D is unresolved. The CDR3 consists of 14 residues. Looked up from germline, CDR1 is SEHNR and CDR2 is FQNEAQ (reference sequence). Trimming pared 6 bases from V and 8 bases from J, leaving 19 bases between.

This clonotype was recorded at least ten times. The gene calls are TRBV19 and TRBJ1-2, with 8 positions matching TRBD1. Germline CDR1 reads LNHDA; CDR2 reads SQIVND (reference sequence). The CDR3 is made up of 13 amino acids. The J segment lost 7 bases and the V segment lost 6 bases, leaving 7 bases of the junction unmatched. The CDR3 reads CASRRQGRSGYTF. The DNA for the CDR3 is TGTGCCAGTAGGAGACAGGGGAGAAGTGGCTACACCTTC.

This clonotype came up many times. The rearrangement uses TRBV6-1 and TRBJ2-7; 7 bases map to TRBD1. The germline gives CDR1 MNHNS, CDR2 SASEGT. J lost 7 bases, V lost 4 bases, and 13 bases had no gene match. The CDR3 contains 15 residues. CDR3 sequence: CASSASGTVSGEQYF. CDR3 bases: TGTGCCAGCAGTGCCTCCGGGACAGTGTCGGGGGAGCAGTACTTC.

This clonotype is termed medium-sized. V usage is TRBV29-1 and J usage is TRBJ2-6; D not certain. The CDR3 totals 14 residues. Trimming cost V 4 bases and J 0 bases, with 7 bases left between them. Germline CDR1 reads SQVTM; CDR2 reads ANQGSEA. This CDR3 is CSVAPDSGANVLTF. CDR3 coding DNA: TGCAGCGTTGCACCTGACTCTGGGGCCAACGTCCTGACTTTC.